The sequence of this TCR beta chain was determined in a study of blood T cell repertoires in COVID-19. Background on the study: Sources were T cells, B-cell-depleted T cells, or PBMCs; the material itself was cDNA or gDNA.

This CDR3 contains 17 residues. V was clipped by 1 base and J by 3 bases; unmatched bases: 10. Germline assignment: CDR1 SGHDT and CDR2 YYEEEE. Original data processing: Nucleated cell number was recorded as an estimate derived from reference gene primer amplification. Only in-frame clones appear in the TCRdb table, and some are missing; sequencing was by immunoSEQ multiplex PCR. The DNA was the basis for D and trimming; V, J and clone size are from that table. The data contain about 190,000 clones, approximately 86% of them singletons. The sequence was collected from a man in his 70s with active or convalescent COVID-19. The V and J genes are TRBV5-6 and TRBJ2-3, with 8 bases that match TRBD1. The sample was peripheral blood. CDR3 coding DNA: TGTGCCAGCAGCTTGTCCTTCACAGGGGGTGAAACAGATACGCAGTATTTT. It encodes CASSLSFTGGETDTQYF.